The 9 T cell receptor beta chains in this list originate from one sample, sequenced in a study of T-cell memory formation after mild COVID-19. TCRdb used MiXCR to reprocess the 5' RACE reads, holding one entry per CDR3 protein. This table holds around 210,000 distinct CDR3 sequences, more than 8% found once. Sequenced sample: PBMCs or a T cell subset sorted from them (not recorded which). The origin of the receptors is a man aged 18 to 30 who had mild COVID-19 (a few samples of this study predate the infection). Cell type and time point are not known.

This clonotype was recorded a few times. The J gene is TRBJ2-3, the V gene TRBV4-1; D might be TRBD2 (5 bases). The germline V and J ends were trimmed by 5 bases and 3 bases, with 15 bases remaining between them. The CDR3 sequence is 15 residues long. Germline values: CDR1 MGHRA, CDR2 YSYEKL. In DNA form, the CDR3 reads TGCGCCAGCAGCGCCCGAGCGGTTTCGACAGATACGCAGTATTTT. Amino acids: CASSARAVSTDTQYF.

This clonotype was counted only a few times. This rearrangement joins TRBV7-3 to TRBJ2-6, with 7 bases identical to TRBD1. V dropped 5 bases and J dropped 0; count of bases not matched to a gene: 4. Germline V gives CDR1 SGHTA, CDR2 FQGTGA. This CDR3 spans 16 amino acids. The CDR3 bases are TGTGCCAGCAGCCAAGGACAGGCCTCTGGGGCCAACGTCCTGACTTTC. Translating gives CASSQGQASGANVLTF.

This clonotype was seen repeatedly, ten times or more. This rearrangement joins TRBV5-1 to TRBJ2-7; D remains unclear. The CDR3 contains 13 residues. The V gene's germline CDR1 is SGHRS and CDR2 YFSETQ. Trimming shortened V by 4 bases and J by 2 bases, and 10 bases separated the two germline ends. The CDR3 loop reads CASSADPAYEQYF. Written as DNA, the CDR3 is TGCGCCAGCAGCGCGGATCCTGCCTACGAGCAGTACTTC.

This clonotype came up a few times. This chain links TRBV20-1 with TRBJ1-2; no definite D call. Trimming took off 7 bases at V and 1 base at J, with 7 bases between the two ends. The CDR3 is 11 amino acids. Looked up from germline, CDR1 is DFQATT and CDR2 is SNEGSKA (reference sequence). In DNA form, the CDR3 reads TGCAGTGGATGGAATAACTATGGCTACACCTTC. Protein: CSGWNNYGYTF.

V is TRBV28 and J is TRBJ2-1, with D perhaps matching TRBD2 (5 bases). The V gene's germline CDR1 is MDHEN and CDR2 SYDVKM. Trimming shortened V by 2 bases and J by 9 bases, and 14 bases separated the two germline ends. This CDR3 spans 14 amino acids. The CDR3 spells CASSLGGAEGEQFF. CDR3 DNA sequence: TGTGCCAGCAGTTTAGGTGGCGCCGAGGGTGAGCAGTTCTTC.

This clonotype turned up a few times. The chain joins TRBV11-2 to TRBJ1-2; D is perhaps TRBD1 (6 bases). CDR3 size: 16 residues. Between the trimmed V and J ends, which lost 6 bases and 5 bases, there was a span of 22 bases. Germline values: CDR1 SGHAT, CDR2 FQNNGV. The CDR3 spells CASRRTPSKGEYGYTF. CDR3 bases: TGTGCCAGCAGACGCACCCCGTCCAAGGGGGAATATGGCTACACCTTC. Based on the CDR3 plus reference TRBV11-2 and TRBJ1-2, the full variable domain is EAGVAQSPRYKIIEKRQSVAFWCNPISGHATLYWYQQILGQGPKLLIQFQNNGVVDDSQLPKDRFSAERLKGVDSTLKIQPAKLEDSAVYLCASRRTPSKGEYGYTFGSGTRLTVV.

This clonotype has at least ten counts. The genes are TRBV20-1 and TRBJ1-2; possible D gene TRBD1, 6 bases. The CDR3 has 14 amino acids. The germline CDR1 and CDR2 sequences are DFQATT and SNEGSKA (reference sequence). Trimming left V 2 bases short and J 1 base short, with 11 bases between. This CDR3 is CSARRTDLNYGYTF. The CDR3 nucleotides are TGCAGTGCTAGAAGGACAGACCTTAACTATGGCTACACCTTC.

This clonotype was counted between two and nine times. The V gene is TRBV4-1, the J gene TRBJ2-3; D perhaps matches TRBD2 (5 bases). This CDR3 contains 15 residues. Deletions cut 4 bases from V and 11 bases from J, with 22 bases between. CDR1 and CDR2 from the germline V gene are MGHRA and YSYEKL. The CDR3 DNA follows: TGCGCCAGCAGCCCCGCCGTAGGTTTCCTAGAGGGGCAGTATTTT. It encodes CASSPAVGFLEGQYF.

This chain connects TRBV6-5 to TRBJ2-3; no clear D. The V end was cut by 0 bases, the J end by 5 bases, with 0 bases between. Per the germline V gene, CDR1 is MNHEY and CDR2 is SVGAGI. This CDR3 is built from 11 residues. Written as DNA, the CDR3 is TGTGCCAGCAGTTACTCAGATACGCAGTATTTT. Amino acid sequence: CASSYSDTQYF.